These 28 T cell receptor beta chains were sequenced from one sample in a study of tissue T cells after allogeneic stem cell transplantation. Produced via immunoSEQ multiplex PCR; TCRdb's table is partial and in-frame only. The top ten clones hold approximately 15% of a sample with 4,500 to 6,000 clones, about 48% of them seen once. Stated time point: mouse harvest day 14 after allogeneic transplant. Each mouse received 10^7 T-cell-depleted marrow cells plus 10^6 splenic CD5+ T cells by tail vein. Sequenced: gut tissue. The receptors come from a female BALB/c mouse given C57BL/6 T cells with graft-versus-host disease after an allogeneic hematopoietic cell transplant.

By sample fraction, this clone is medium-sized. The listed genes are named as in mouse. The read finishes 1 residue shy of the CDR3 end, and the germline J gene is used to complete it. The chain links TRBV26 to TRBJ2-7; no clear D. The germline V gene encodes CDR1 KGHPV and CDR2 FQNQEV (reference sequence). This CDR3 region has 14 residues. The ends were cut back, 2 bases at V and 1 base at J, with 9 bases in the middle. The DNA read from the CDR3 is TGTGCCAGCAGTCTGAAAGGGAGATCCTATGAACAGTAC. Translated, it gives CASSLKGRSYEQY. The entire CDR3 protein is CASSLKGRSYEQYF.

This clone was found a few times. Gene names are the mouse ones. The read finishes 1 residue shy of the CDR3 end, and the germline J gene is used to complete it. The J gene is TRBJ2-7, the V gene TRBV3, with unresolved D. The CDR3 is made up of 12 amino acids. Between the trimmed V and J ends, which lost 0 bases and 7 bases, there was a span of 7 bases. Germline V lookup: CDR1 SNHLY, CDR2 FYNGKV (reference sequence). The CDR3 here is CASSLAGKEQYF. The CDR3 bases that were read are TGTGCCAGCAGCTTAGCAGGGAAGGAACAGTAC.

In this sample, this clone is medium-sized. Gene labels here are mouse ones. The sequence runs out 1 residue before the end of the CDR3; the remainder is reconstructed from the germline J gene. The chain recombines TRBV26 with TRBJ2-7; 7 nucleotides match TRBD2. The CDR3 covers 13 residues. The ends lost 2 bases at V and 2 bases at J; junction bases unmatched: 0. Germline values: CDR1 KGHPV, CDR2 FQNQEV (reference sequence). The CDR3 loop is CASSLGGAYEQYF. The part of the CDR3 DNA that was read is TGTGCCAGCAGTCTGGGGGGGGCCTATGAACAGTAC.

As for this clone: Gene names are the mouse ones. The CDR3 end falls 1 residue outside the read, so it is completed with the germline J gene. The rearrangement joins TRBV5 to TRBJ1-1; TRBD1 might be the D (5 bases). This CDR3 comprises 13 residues. From germline, CDR1 is LGHNA and CDR2 YNLKQL (reference sequence). Trimming stripped 2 bases from V and 1 base from J, with 5 bases between. This CDR3 is CASSQQGNTEVFF. CDR3 DNA (partial): TGTGCCAGCAGCCAACAGGGAAACACAGAAGTCTTC.

As to this clone: Gene and germline names: mouse. The CDR3 end lies 1 residue beyond the end of the read and is filled in from the germline J gene. V gene TRBV19 combines with J gene TRBJ2-5; D uncertain. The germline V gene has CDR1 FNHDT and CDR2 SITEND (reference sequence). The CDR3 contains 14 residues. V lost 1 base and J lost 3, with 9 bases in between. The CDR3 spells CASSIHGRQDTQYF. CDR3 bases read: TGTGCCAGCAGTATACACGGCAGACAAGACACCCAGTAC.

This clone was seen more than once but under ten times. The listed genes are named as in mouse. The CDR3 is cut off 1 residue early in the read; its end comes from the germline J gene. The chain is built from TRBV19 and TRBJ2-5, with D possibly being TRBD1 (6 bases). This CDR3 region has 13 residues. CDR1 and CDR2 (germline): FNHDT, SITEND (reference sequence). Between the trimmed V and J ends, which lost 9 bases and 0 bases, there was a span of 11 bases. The sequenced part of the CDR3 DNA is TGTGCCACCATCGGACAGAACCAAGACACCCAGTAC. Translated: CATIGQNQDTQY. The whole CDR3 protein is CATIGQNQDTQYF.

Comments on this clone: Gene names are the mouse ones. The read terminates 1 residue ahead of where the CDR3 ends, so the germline J gene completes it. V gene TRBV12-1 combines with J gene TRBJ2-2; D remains ambiguous. CDR3 length: 14 amino acids. V was pared by 4 bases and J by 0 bases, with 8 bases between. Germline CDR1 is SGHSN and CDR2 is HYEKVE. CDR3: CASSPTTNTGQLYF. Partial CDR3 DNA: TGTGCCAGCTCGCCTACAACAAACACCGGGCAGCTCTAC.

This clone counts as medium-sized. Gene names and germline match the mouse. The CDR3 is cut off 1 residue early in the read; its end comes from the germline J gene. The chain links TRBV31 to TRBJ2-7; 7 nucleotides align to TRBD2. Per the germline V gene, CDR1 is GKSSPN and CDR2 is SITVG. V gave up 2 bases and J gave up 5 bases; unmatched junction bases: 6. The CDR3 length is 13 residues. The CDR3 DNA, read in part, is TGTGCCTGGAGTATGGACTGGTCGGATGAACAGTAC. Its protein is CAWSMDWSDEQY. In full, the CDR3 reads CAWSMDWSDEQYF.

As concerns this clone: Gene names are the mouse ones. The observed sequence ends 1 residue before the CDR3 terminus, with the missing tail filled in from the germline J gene. The rearrangement joins TRBV2 to TRBJ2-1, with D tentatively TRBD1 or TRBD2 (6 bases each). The V and J ends lost 4 bases and 0 bases respectively, with 13 bases between them. The CDR3 runs 16 residues. Germline CDR1 LGHNA, CDR2 YSYQKL. The sequenced part of the CDR3 DNA is TGTGCCAGCAGCCGTGCGGGGGCCTATAACTATGCTGAGCAGTTC. Translation: CASSRAGAYNYAEQF. The full CDR3 protein reads CASSRAGAYNYAEQFF.

This clone showed up just a few times. These gene names are mouse names. The CDR3 is cut off 1 residue early in the read; its end comes from the germline J gene. V usage is TRBV3 and J usage is TRBJ2-7; a weak D match, TRBD2 (6 bases). The V end was cut by 2 bases, the J end by 2 bases, with 7 bases between. The germline V gene encodes CDR1 SNHLY and CDR2 FYNGKV (reference sequence). This CDR3 region has 13 residues. CDR3 amino acids: CASSLRLAYEQYF. The CDR3 bases that were read are TGTGCCAGCAGCTTAAGACTGGCCTATGAACAGTAC.

To note about this clone: Gene names and germline refer to mouse. The read ends 1 residue shy of where the CDR3 ends; the end is completed using the germline J gene. The chain recombines TRBV17 with TRBJ2-7; 9 bases are a match to TRBD2. Trimming removed 2 bases from V and 4 bases from J; junction bases left unmatched: 3. Germline loops: CDR1 MNHDT, CDR2 YYDKIL. The CDR3 covers 14 residues. CDR3 sequence: CASSRTGGRYEQYF. CDR3 DNA (partial): TGTGCTAGCAGTAGAACTGGGGGGCGATATGAACAGTAC.

Within the sample, this clone is hyperexpanded. Any gene name here is a mouse gene name. The CDR3 goes on 1 residue after the read ends, and that part is filled in from the germline J gene. The chain joins TRBV16 to TRBJ2-5, with 11 bases lining up with TRBD2. The ends lost 4 bases at V and 3 bases at J; junction bases unmatched: 3. Germline-derived CDR1 and CDR2 are SGHSA and FRNQAP. This CDR3 has 15 amino acids. This CDR3 reads CASSSTGGAQDTQYF. CDR3 bases read: TGTGCAAGCAGCTCCACTGGGGGGGCGCAAGACACCCAGTAC.

Of note for this clone: Germline and genes here are mouse. The read gets to within 1 residue of the CDR3 end, and the germline J gene fills in the rest. This rearrangement joins TRBV23 to TRBJ2-3; the D call in the table, TRBD1, was not verified against the DNA. Germline V lookup: CDR1 KGHTA, CDR2 FQNQQP. The CDR3 sequence is 14 residues long. The part of the CDR3 DNA that was read is TGCTCCAGCAGACTGGGACAGGGGCCAGAAACGCTGTAT. Translation: CSSRLGQGPETLY. The whole CDR3 protein reads CSSRLGQGPETLYF.

About this clone: Gene names are mouse gene names. The read stops 1 residue short of the end of the CDR3; the missing end is completed from the germline J gene. The chain joins TRBV26 to TRBJ1-3; possible D gene TRBD1, 6 bases. Deletions cut 7 bases from V and 0 bases from J, with 13 bases between. CDR1 KGHPV and CDR2 FQNQEV come from the germline V gene (reference sequence). This CDR3 has 15 residues. The part of the CDR3 DNA that was read is TGTGCCAGCATCAGGGGACAAAATTCTGGAAATACGCTCTAT. Translating it yields CASIRGQNSGNTLY. The entire CDR3 sequence reads CASIRGQNSGNTLYF.

On this clone itself: Genes here carry mouse names. Read data end 1 residue before the CDR3 end; the end is taken from the germline J gene. The chain employs TRBV26 and TRBJ1-4; D possibly corresponds to TRBD1 (6 bases). Trimming left V 4 bases short and J 4 bases short, with 10 bases between. CDR3 length: 14 residues. Germline values: CDR1 KGHPV, CDR2 FQNQEV (reference sequence). Incomplete CDR3 DNA: TGTGCCAGCAGTCCAACAGGGTTCAACGAAAGATTATTT. It yields the protein CASSPTGFNERLF. The entire CDR3 is CASSPTGFNERLFF.

On this clone: Gene names and germline refer to mouse. The read comes to an end 1 residue before the CDR3 does, leaving the germline J gene to fill in the end. The J gene is TRBJ2-1, the V gene TRBV5; TRBD1 is a possible D gene (5 bases). CDR1 LGHNA and CDR2 YNLKQL come from the germline V gene (reference sequence). This CDR3 contains 14 residues. Deletions cut 3 bases from V and 4 bases from J, with 10 bases between. The covered CDR3 bases are TGTGCCAGCAGCCACAGGGAGGGGTATGCTGAGCAGTTC. Protein product: CASSHREGYAEQF. The whole CDR3 protein is CASSHREGYAEQFF.

A note on this clone: The gene names here belong to mouse. The read ends 1 residue early relative to the CDR3; the germline J gene fills the gap. The V gene is TRBV16, the J gene TRBJ2-2; 8 positions match TRBD1. There are 15 residues in the CDR3. Germline CDR1 SGHSA, CDR2 FRNQAP. The V gene end was trimmed by 5 bases and the J gene end by 2 bases; junction bases not matched to a gene: 4. Partial CDR3 DNA: TGTGCAAGCAGCCCGCAGGGGGCTAACACCGGGCAGCTCTAC. Its translation is CASSPQGANTGQLY. In full, the CDR3 is CASSPQGANTGQLYF.

This clone qualifies as medium-sized. Gene labels here are mouse ones. The DNA ends 1 residue before the CDR3 does, and the rest of the CDR3 is filled in from the germline J gene. The chain uses TRBV19 and TRBJ2-7; TRBD2 might be the D (6 bases). Trimming took 1 base from V and 5 from J, leaving 13 bases between them. Germline V CDR1 and CDR2: FNHDT, SITEND (reference sequence). CDR3 length: 14 amino acids. CDR3 DNA (partial): TGTGCCAGCAGTATAAGCTCTGGGGCCCATGAACAGTAC. Its protein is CASSISSGAHEQY. The complete CDR3 reads CASSISSGAHEQYF.

This clone is labeled as medium-sized. Gene names denote mouse genes. From the germline J gene comes the end of the CDR3, since the read stops 1 residue before it. The genes are TRBV5 and TRBJ2-2, with a weak D call TRBD2 (6 bases). The CDR3 is 15 residues long. The V gene lost 0 bases and the J gene lost 5 bases, with 10 bases spanning the gap. Per germline, CDR1 LGHNA and CDR2 YNLKQL (reference sequence). CDR3 loop: CASSQETGNTGQLYF. CDR3 bases read: TGTGCCAGCAGCCAAGAAACTGGGAATACCGGGCAGCTCTAC.

The sample holds a few counts of this clone. The gene symbols are mouse symbols. From the germline J gene comes the end of the CDR3, since the read stops 1 residue before it. This chain links TRBV15 with TRBJ1-5; TRBD1 matches at 8 bases. The length of the CDR3 is 14 residues. V dropped 7 bases and J dropped 3; count of bases not matched to a gene: 5. Germline V gene lookup returns CDR1 SGHND and CDR2 FRSKSL. CDR3: CASKPGGGNQAPLF. Partial CDR3 DNA: TGTGCCAGCAAGCCAGGGGGCGGCAACCAGGCTCCGCTT.

This clone has just one count. Gene and germline names: mouse. The read terminates 1 residue before the CDR3 end, so the remaining end is supplied by the germline J gene. The chain has TRBV29 and TRBJ1-3; D remains ambiguous. Germline values: CDR1 MSHET, CDR2 SYDVDS. The CDR3 sequence is 12 residues long. Trimming pared 8 bases from V and 1 base from J, leaving 6 bases between. CDR3 sequence: CASAGSGNTLYF. The CDR3 bases that were read are TGTGCTAGCGCGGGATCTGGAAATACGCTCTAT.

With respect to this clone: Genes and germline come from the mouse. The read terminates 1 residue ahead of where the CDR3 ends, so the germline J gene completes it. The rearrangement joins TRBV4 to TRBJ2-2; no definite D call. Germline V gene lookup returns CDR1 LGHDT and CDR2 YNNKQL (reference sequence). Trimming took 5 bases from V and 3 from J, leaving 7 bases between them. CDR3 length equals 13 residues. The CDR3 loop is CASSLRDTGQLYF. Partial CDR3 DNA: TGTGCCAGCAGCCTCCGGGACACCGGGCAGCTCTAC.

Regarding this clone: Germline and genes here are mouse. Read coverage stops 1 residue before the CDR3 terminus; the germline J gene supplies the remainder. The chain combines TRBV20 with TRBJ2-1, with 7 bases matching TRBD1. V lost 4 bases, J lost 7 bases, and 7 bases stayed unmatched. CDR3 length: 13 amino acids. Germline CDR1 and CDR2: GFQATS and STVNSAI. This CDR3 is CGAKGTAKAEQFF. The DNA read from the CDR3 is TGTGGTGCTAAAGGGACAGCCAAGGCTGAGCAGTTC.

Of note for this clone: Gene labels here are mouse ones. The sequenced fragment ends 1 residue before the CDR3 boundary, so the rest is inferred from the germline J gene. The chain has TRBV23 and TRBJ2-4; TRBD2, the table's D call, lacks a check against the DNA. This CDR3 is built from 16 residues. Germline-derived CDR1 and CDR2 are KGHTA and FQNQQP. The sequenced part of the CDR3 DNA is TGCTCCAGCAGTCAAACCTCGACTGGTAGTCAAAACACCTTGTAC. It specifies CSSSQTSTGSQNTLY. The CDR3 in its entirety is CSSSQTSTGSQNTLYF.

Regarding this clone: These gene names are mouse names. The read falls 1 residue short of the CDR3 end, and the missing part is taken from the germline J gene. The chain couples TRBV13-1 to TRBJ2-7; 11 bases match TRBD2. The CDR3 runs 13 residues. Per the germline V gene, CDR1 is NSHNY and CDR2 is SYGAGN. The trim removed 7 bases at V and 8 bases at J, leaving 8 bases unmatched. The CDR3 DNA, read in part, is TGTGCCAGCGGTGGGACTGGGGGAAGGAAACAGTAC. It codes for CASGGTGGRKQY. In full, the CDR3 reads CASGGTGGRKQYF.

This clone turned up a few times. Genes and germline come from the mouse. Read coverage stops 1 residue before the CDR3 terminus; the germline J gene supplies the remainder. The V and J genes are TRBV26 and TRBJ2-1; a weak D match, TRBD1 (5 bases). The V end was cut by 2 bases, the J end by 0 bases, with 5 bases between. Looked up from germline, CDR1 is KGHPV and CDR2 is FQNQEV (reference sequence). The CDR3 extends over 14 amino acids. CDR3 bases read: TGTGCCAGCAGTCTGAGGGGTAACTATGCTGAGCAGTTC. This encodes CASSLRGNYAEQF. The complete CDR3 protein is CASSLRGNYAEQFF.

This clone was seen just once. Germline and genes: mouse. The sequenced fragment ends 1 residue before the CDR3 boundary, so the rest is inferred from the germline J gene. V is TRBV12-1 and J is TRBJ2-2; D is possibly TRBD2 (6 bases). V dropped 0 bases and J dropped 0 bases, with 10 bases sitting between them. Germline V gene lookup returns CDR1 SGHSN and CDR2 HYEKVE. The length of the CDR3 is 16 residues. The CDR3 sequence is CASSLFAGANTGQLYF. The sequenced part of the CDR3 DNA is TGTGCCAGCTCTCTCTTTGCTGGGGCAAACACCGGGCAGCTCTAC. The full variable domain, completed using reference TRBV12-1 and TRBJ2-2, is DSGVVQSPRHIIKEKGGRSVLTCIPISGHSNVVWYQQTLGKELKFLIQHYEKVERDKGFLPSRFSVQQFDDYHSEMNMSALELEDSAMYFCASSLFAGANTGQLYFGEGSKLTVL.

To note about this clone: Gene and germline names: mouse. The DNA ends 1 residue before the CDR3 does, and the rest of the CDR3 is filled in from the germline J gene. This chain links TRBV26 with TRBJ1-3; no reliable D call. With 2 bases removed from V and 0 bases from J, the gap between germline ends came to 5 bases. This CDR3 region has 14 residues. CDR1 is KGHPV, CDR2 FQNQEV, per germline (reference sequence). The CDR3 spells CASSLLDSGNTLYF. The covered CDR3 bases are TGTGCCAGCAGTCTGCTGGATTCTGGAAATACGCTCTAT.